This T cell receptor (beta chain) was sequenced during a study of control samples from healthy donors and cancer patients. Measured with immunoSEQ multiplex PCR; TCRdb has only the in-frame clones, and not every one. Of about 180,000 clones in the sample, approximately 91% were seen once. Germline values: CDR1 MNHNY, CDR2 SVGAGI (reference sequence). Trimming took 6 bases from V and 1 from J; bases not matched to a gene: 3. CDR3 length: 14 amino acids. This clonotype was sampled from a woman aged 40 to 50 in good health. The chain links TRBV6-6 to TRBJ1-1, with 9 bases matching TRBD1. The sequenced material came from blood. CDR3 DNA: TGTGCCAGCAGGGCGGGACAGGGGAACACTGAAGCTTTCTTT. Translation gives CASRAGQGNTEAFF.